These 9 T cell receptor beta chains were sequenced from one sample in a study of T cells in Graves' hyperthyroidism and ophthalmopathy. Researchers took RNA transcripts and amplified the TCR beta CDR3 regions from them. The HTBI set primed first-round TCR CDR3 RT-PCR. TCRdb independently ran MiXCR on the multiplex PCR reads; one entry per CDR3 protein. The table lists hundreds of thousands of distinct CDR3 sequences, about 15% of them singletons, with about an eighth in the top ten. Input material: blood. These receptors were taken from a woman between 50 and 59 years old with Graves' ophthalmopathy.

There are many counts of this clonotype. The V and J genes are TRBV11-3 and TRBJ2-1; the match to TRBD2 covers 13 bases. The CDR3 extends over 20 amino acids. The V gene end was trimmed by 0 bases and the J gene end by 0 bases; junction bases not matched to a gene: 8. Germline V CDR1 and CDR2: SGHNT, YENEEA. CDR3 protein: CASSLETSGRSKSSYNEQFF. For the CDR3, the DNA is TGTGCCAGCAGCTTAGAGACTAGCGGGAGGTCTAAAAGCTCCTACAATGAGCAGTTCTTC.

This clonotype was counted a few times. In this CDR3 the conserved last residue, phenylalanine or tryptophan, is missing, so a read error is likely. The chain couples TRBV7-9 to TRBJ2-7; D is ambiguous. This CDR3 has 14 amino acids. Germline-derived CDR1 and CDR2 are SEHNR and FQNEAQ (reference sequence). V was clipped by 5 bases and J by 2 bases, with 13 bases between them. CDR3 protein: CASSADTGPYEQYL. As DNA, the CDR3 is TGTGCCAGCAGCGCCGACACGGGTCCCTACGAGCAGTACCTC.

This clonotype was seen more than once but under ten times. The rearrangement links TRBV27 to TRBJ2-1; D possibly matches TRBD1 or TRBD2 (7 bases each). The CDR3 extends over 19 amino acids. CDR1 and CDR2 (germline): MNHEY, SMNVEV (reference sequence). The germline V and J ends were trimmed by 4 bases and 4 bases, with 26 bases remaining between them. CDR3 sequence (DNA): TGTGCCAGCAGTTCAGGGGGACCGGGACTCCTAGCGGAATACAATGAGCAGTTCTTC. Translated: CASSSGGPGLLAEYNEQFF.

The rearrangement links TRBV12-3 or TRBV12-4 to TRBJ2-1, with D possibly matching TRBD2 (6 bases). CDR3 length: 15 residues. The germline V and J ends were trimmed by 3 bases and 7 bases, with 16 bases remaining between them. For the CDR3, the DNA is TGTGCCAGCAGTTTTGGGCTAGCGACCGGGAATGAGCAGTTCTTC. This sequence encodes CASSFGLATGNEQFF.

With regard to this clonotype: One base away lies a much larger clone, so this may be a sequencing read error. The chain combines TRBV5-1 with TRBJ2-1; TRBD2 aligns across 9 bases. Trimming at V came to 4 bases and at J to 5 bases, leaving 7 bases not matched to a gene. The germline V gene has CDR1 SGHRS and CDR2 YFSETQ. This CDR3 has 15 amino acids. DNA for the CDR3: TGCGCCAGCAGCCTAGGGACTAGCAGGAACAATGAGCAGTTCTTC. Amino acid sequence: CASSLGTSRNNEQFF.

The chain uses TRBV20-1 and TRBJ2-2, with D unresolved. Germline V CDR1 and CDR2: DFQATT, SNEGSKA (reference sequence). The V end was cut by 4 bases, the J end by 7 bases, with 7 bases between. The CDR3 totals 11 residues. The CDR3 loop is CSAKTYGELFF. CDR3 in DNA: TGCAGTGCTAAGACTTACGGGGAGCTGTTTTTT.

The table lists this clonotype with many counts. J is TRBJ2-3 and V is TRBV2, with 8 bases that match TRBD2. This CDR3 has 15 amino acids. Per germline, CDR1 SNHLY and CDR2 FYNNEI. V lost 10 bases to trimming and J lost 0 bases; unmatched junction nucleotides: 9. CDR3 amino acids: CATDRLAQSTDTQYF. In DNA, the CDR3 is TGTGCCACCGATAGACTAGCGCAAAGCACAGATACGCAGTATTTT.

On this clonotype itself: With a much larger clone just one base away, this may be a read error. This chain joins TRBV5-1 and TRBJ2-7, with 8 bases that match TRBD2. CDR3 size: 19 residues. Germline V CDR1 and CDR2: SGHRS, YFSETQ. CDR3 sequence (DNA): TGCGTCAGCAGCTTGCCCTTCGATCCGCTAGCGGGCCTCTCCTACGAGCAGTACTTC. Protein sequence: CVSSLPFDPLAGLSYEQYF.

The chain employs TRBV28 and TRBJ1-2, with 8 positions matching TRBD1. V lost 6 bases to trimming and J lost 10 bases; unmatched junction nucleotides: 4. This CDR3 contains 11 residues. Looked up from germline, CDR1 is MDHEN and CDR2 is SYDVKM. CDR3 in amino acids: CASSTTGDYTF. CDR3 in DNA: TGTGCCAGCAGCACGACAGGGGACTACACCTTC.